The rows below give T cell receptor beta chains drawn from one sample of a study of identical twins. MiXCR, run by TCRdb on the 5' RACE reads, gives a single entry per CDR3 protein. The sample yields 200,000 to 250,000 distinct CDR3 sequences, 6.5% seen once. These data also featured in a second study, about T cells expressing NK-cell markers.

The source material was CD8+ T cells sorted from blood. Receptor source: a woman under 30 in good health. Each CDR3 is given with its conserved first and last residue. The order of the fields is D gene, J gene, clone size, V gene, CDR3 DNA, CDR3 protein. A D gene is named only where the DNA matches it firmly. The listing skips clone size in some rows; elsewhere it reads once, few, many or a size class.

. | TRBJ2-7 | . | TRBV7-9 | TGTGCCAGCAGAGACCGGGACTCACACTACGAGCAGTACTTC | CASRDRDSHYEQYF
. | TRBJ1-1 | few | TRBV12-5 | TGTGCTAGCCTGGGGGCGCTTAGCCAAGCTTTCTTT | CASLGALSQAFF
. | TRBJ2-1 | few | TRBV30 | TGTGCCTGGAGCCGTGGGGAGTACACCTACAATGAGCAGTTCTTC | CAWSRGEYTYNEQFF
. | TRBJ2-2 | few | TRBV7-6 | TGTGCCAGCAGCTTAGCGGTCTTCGGGGAGCTGTTTTTT | CASSLAVFGELFF
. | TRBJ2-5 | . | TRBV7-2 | TGTGCCAGCACCAAAGCGGAGCGCGGGACCCAGTACTTC | CASTKAERGTQYF
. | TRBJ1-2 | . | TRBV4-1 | TGCGCCAGCAGCCAAGATCCGAGGGATTCCTATGGCTACACCTTC | CASSQDPRDSYGYTF
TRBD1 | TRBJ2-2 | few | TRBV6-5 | TGTGCCAGCAGTTACGCACAGGGGGCCACCGGGGAGCTGTTTTTT | CASSYAQGATGELFF
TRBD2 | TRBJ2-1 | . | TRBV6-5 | TGTGCCAGCAGTTACTCGGGGGAGGGCAGGGCGGGTGAGCAGTTCTTC | CASSYSGEGRAGEQFF
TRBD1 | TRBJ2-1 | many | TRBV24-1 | TGTGCCACCGGGGACAGCAACTACCAGGGTGAGCAGTTCTTC | CATGDSNYQGEQFF
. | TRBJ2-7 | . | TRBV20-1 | TGCAGTGCTAGACAAAGCGGCCACGAGCAGTACTTC | CSARQSGHEQYF
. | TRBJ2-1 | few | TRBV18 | TGTGCCAGCTCACCACCGGTCACAGCTTACAATGAGCAGTTCTTC | CASSPPVTAYNEQFF
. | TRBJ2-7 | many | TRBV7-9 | TGTGCCAGCAGCCAGACCTCGGCCTTCGAGCAGTACTTC | CASSQTSAFEQYF
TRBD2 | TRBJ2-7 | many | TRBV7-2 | TGTGCCAGCAGCCCCGGGACTACAAACTACGAGCAGTACTTC | CASSPGTTNYEQYF
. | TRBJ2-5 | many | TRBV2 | TGTGCCAGCAGCCACAGGGCACAAGAGACCCAGTACTTC | CASSHRAQETQYF
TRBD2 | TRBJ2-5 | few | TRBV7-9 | TGTGCCAGCAGCCCTGAGGAGGGAGGGGTGACCCAGTACTTC | CASSPEEGGVTQYF
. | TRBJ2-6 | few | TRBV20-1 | TGCAGTGCTAGAGATCTTCGGGTATCTGGGGCCAACGTCCTGACTTTC | CSARDLRVSGANVLTF
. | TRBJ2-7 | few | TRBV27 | TGTGCCAGCAGTTTGGGGCAGGGCATCGCCTACGAGCAGTACTTC | CASSLGQGIAYEQYF
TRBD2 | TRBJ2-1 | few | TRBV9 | TGTGCCAGCAGCGCTCTGGGAGGGAATGAGCAGTTCTTC | CASSALGGNEQFF
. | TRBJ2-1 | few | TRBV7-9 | TGTGCCAGCAGCTTAGTACTAACCAACAATGAGCAGTTCTTC | CASSLVLTNNEQFF
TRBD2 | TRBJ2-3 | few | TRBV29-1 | TGCAGCGTTGAAACTAGCGGGATACGGGGGGATACGCAGTATTTT | CSVETSGIRGDTQYF
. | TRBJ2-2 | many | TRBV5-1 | TGCGCCAGCGGAGCAGACTACACCGGGGAGCTGTTTTTT | CASGADYTGELFF
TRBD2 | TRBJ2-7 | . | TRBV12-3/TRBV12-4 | TGTGCCAGCAGCCAAGGAACTAGCGGGGGGATTTACTCCTACGAGCAGTACTTC | CASSQGTSGGIYSYEQYF
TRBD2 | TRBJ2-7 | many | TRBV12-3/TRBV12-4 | TGTGCCAGCAGTCCCGGGACTAGCAGCTACGAGCAGTACTTC | CASSPGTSSYEQYF
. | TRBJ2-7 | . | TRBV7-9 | TGTGCCAGCAGCCCGCCCAGTTTAATCTACGAGCAGTACTTC | CASSPPSLIYEQYF
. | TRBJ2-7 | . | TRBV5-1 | TGCGCCAGCAGCTTGGGGAGTCGGGAGCAGTACTTC | CASSLGSREQYF
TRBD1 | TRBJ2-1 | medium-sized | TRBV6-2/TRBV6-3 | TGTGCCAGCAGTTACGCGGGACAGGGCTACAATGAGCAGTTCTTC | CASSYAGQGYNEQFF
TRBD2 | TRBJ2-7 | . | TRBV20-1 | TGCAGTGCTATTCTAGGGACTAGCGGAAGCTACGAGCAGTACTTC | CSAILGTSGSYEQYF
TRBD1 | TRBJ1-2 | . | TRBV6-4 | TGTGCCAGCAGTGACGACAGGGATGGCTACACCTTC | CASSDDRDGYTF
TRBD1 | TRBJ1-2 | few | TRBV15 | TGTGCCACCAGCGGGGGAGACGGACAGGTCTTCGCTAACTATGGCTACACCTTC | CATSGGDGQVFANYGYTF
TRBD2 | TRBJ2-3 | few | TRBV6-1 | TGTGCCAGCAGAGAGGGCCGCGGGAGAAGGACAGATACGCAGTATTTT | CASREGRGRRTDTQYF
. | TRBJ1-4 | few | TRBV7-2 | TGTGCCAGCAGCCCCCTCCGTAGGAATGAAAAACTGTTTTTT | CASSPLRRNEKLFF
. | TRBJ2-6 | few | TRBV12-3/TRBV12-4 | TGTGCCAGCAGTTGGGGAAATGGGGCCAACGTCCTGACTTTC | CASSWGNGANVLTF
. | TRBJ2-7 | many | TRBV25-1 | TGTGCCAGCAGTAACCTAGAGGGGATATACGAGCAGTACTTC | CASSNLEGIYEQYF
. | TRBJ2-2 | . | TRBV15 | TGTGCCACCAGCAGGCCGCGGAGTACCGGGGAGCTGTTTTTT | CATSRPRSTGELFF
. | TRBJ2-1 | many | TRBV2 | TGTGCCCGCCGGGACGTAGACAATGAGCAGTTCTTC | CARRDVDNEQFF
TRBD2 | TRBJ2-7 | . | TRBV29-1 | TGCAGCGTGGGACTAGCGGGGTGGGACGAGCAGTACTTC | CSVGLAGWDEQYF
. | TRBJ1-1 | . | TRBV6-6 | TGTGCCAGCACAAGACACACTGAAGCTTTCTTT | CASTRHTEAFF
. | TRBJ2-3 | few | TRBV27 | TGTGCCAGCAGTTTCGGAAGTAGGGGCACAGATACGCAGTATTTT | CASSFGSRGTDTQYF
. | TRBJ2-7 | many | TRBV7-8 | TGTGCCAGCAGCCCCAGCGGACTACTTCTCGAGCAGTACTTC | CASSPSGLLLEQYF
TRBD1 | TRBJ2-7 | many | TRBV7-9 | TGTGCCAGCAGCCCCCGACAGGGCTACGAGCAGTACTTC | CASSPRQGYEQYF
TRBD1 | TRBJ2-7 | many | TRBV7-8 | TGTGCCAGCAGTTCCGGGCGTAGGGGACAGGGCTTCTACGAGCAGTACTTC | CASSSGRRGQGFYEQYF
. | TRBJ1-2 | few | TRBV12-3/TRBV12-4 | TGTGCCAGCAGTACCGGGACCCTCTATGGCTACACCTTC | CASSTGTLYGYTF
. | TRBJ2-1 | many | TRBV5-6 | TGTGCCAGCAGCCAGCCCCCGTTTGAGCAGTTCTTC | CASSQPPFEQFF
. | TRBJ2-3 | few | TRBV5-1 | TGCGCCAGCAGCTTGGGGGGTCGCGGGGCAGATACGCAGTATTTT | CASSLGGRGADTQYF
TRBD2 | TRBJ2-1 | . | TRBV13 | TGTGCCAGCAGCACCAACGTAGCGGGAGTGGCCAATGAGCAGTTCTTC | CASSTNVAGVANEQFF
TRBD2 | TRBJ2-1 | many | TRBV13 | TGTGCCAGCAGCCTCGGCGCGGGGGACAATGAGCAGTTCTTC | CASSLGAGDNEQFF
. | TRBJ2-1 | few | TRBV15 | TGTGCCACCAGCAGGTGGGGTAGGGAGCAGTTCTTC | CATSRWGREQFF
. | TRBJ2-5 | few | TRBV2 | TGTGCCACCCCCGGCGGGGAAGAGACCCAGTACTTC | CATPGGEETQYF
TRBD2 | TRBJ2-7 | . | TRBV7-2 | TGTGCCAGCCGTCCCGGGGGGGCCTACGAGCAGTACTTC | CASRPGGAYEQYF
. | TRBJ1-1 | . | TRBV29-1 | TGCAGCGTTGTAGGGGGTGACAGCACTGAAGCTTTCTTT | CSVVGGDSTEAFF
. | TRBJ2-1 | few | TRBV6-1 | TGTGCCAGCGGGGAGGGACAGAAAATCTTCAATGAGCAGTTCTTC | CASGEGQKIFNEQFF
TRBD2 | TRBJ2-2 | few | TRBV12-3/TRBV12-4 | TGTGCCAGCACCCATGAGGGGAGGGGCCACGGGGAGCTGTTTTTT | CASTHEGRGHGELFF
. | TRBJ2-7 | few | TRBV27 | TGTGCCAGCAGTTTGGGGGGAGCTGAGACCTACGAGCAGTACTTC | CASSLGGAETYEQYF
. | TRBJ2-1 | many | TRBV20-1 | TGCAGTGCTGGCTCACTCTCATCGTCCTACAATGAGCAGTTCTTC | CSAGSLSSSYNEQFF